This is a list of T cell receptor beta chains from one sample in a study of cytomegalovirus exposure and HLA in healthy donors. Sequenced by immunoSEQ multiplex PCR; TCRdb stores in-frame clones only, minus some. Among 160,000 or so clones listed, roughly 84% were seen once. The source material was PBMCs. The receptors were sampled from a man aged 25-40 years in good health and CMV-seronegative. CDR3s include the opening cysteine and the closing phenylalanine or tryptophan. The D gene is left open where the match is weak. Some rows mark clone size as missing; the rest say once, few, many or name a class of expanded clone.

>once|TRBJ2-7|TRBV5-1|TRBD2
TGCGCCAGCAGCGGGGGACTAGCGGGATACTACGAGCAGTACTTC
CASSGGLAGYYEQYF
>few|TRBJ1-4|TRBV15|TRBD1
TGTGCCACCAGCATGGAGCAGGGGGCGCGGTCTAATGAAAAACTGTTTTTT
CATSMEQGARSNEKLFF
>NA|TRBJ2-2|TRBV5-1|NA
TGCGCCAGCAACCAGGGGGGACGGATCCTGAACACCGGGGAGCTGTTTTTT
CASNQGGRILNTGELFF
>NA|TRBJ2-1|TRBV5-1|TRBD2
TGCGCCAGCAGCCCGGGACTAGCAGACAATGAGCAGTTCTTC
CASSPGLADNEQFF
>NA|TRBJ2-7|TRBV19|NA
TGTGCCAGTAGTATAGGACGAGCAGGCTACGAGCAGTACTTC
CASSIGRAGYEQYF
>few|TRBJ1-1|TRBV28|TRBD1
TGTGCCAGCAGTTGGGACAGGGGGCGCGGGACTGAAGCTTTCTTT
CASSWDRGRGTEAFF
>NA|TRBJ2-1|TRBV11-3|TRBD2
TGTGCCAGCAGCCTTCAGCGGGAAGGATACAATGAGCAGTTCTTC
CASSLQREGYNEQFF
>NA|TRBJ2-6|TRBV29-1|NA
TGCAGCGTGGGAGGGGGCTCTGGGGCCAACGTCCTGACTTTC
CSVGGGSGANVLTF
>few|TRBJ2-2|TRBV13|TRBD1
TGTGCCAGCAGCTGGACCGGGACAGGGGGCACCGGGGAGCTGTTTTTT
CASSWTGTGGTGELFF
>few|TRBJ2-3|TRBV7-9|NA
TGTGCCAGCAGCTTAGCGGGAGGCACAGATACGCAGTATTTT
CASSLAGGTDTQYF
>NA|TRBJ2-3|TRBV7-8|TRBD1
TGTGCCAGCAGCTTAAGACCCGACAGGGCAGATACGCAGTATTTT
CASSLRPDRADTQYF
>NA|TRBJ1-1|TRBV6-5|TRBD1
TGTGCCAGCAGTTACATCGGGACAGGGGTATCAACTGAAGCTTTCTTT
CASSYIGTGVSTEAFF
>NA|TRBJ2-7|TRBV28|NA
TGTGCCAGCAGCAGAACAGGGTACGAGCAGTACTTC
CASSRTGYEQYF
>NA|TRBJ1-6|TRBV11-2|TRBD1
TGTGCCAGCAGCCAAAGACAGGGCCTCAATTCACCCCTCCACTTT
CASSQRQGLNSPLHF
>once|TRBJ1-3|TRBV13|NA
TGTGCCAGCAGCTTTAGAGACACCATATATTTT
CASSFRDTIYF
>NA|TRBJ2-5|TRBV2|TRBD2
TGTGCCAGCAGCGGGACTAGCGGGGGCGGAAATCTCCAAGAGACCCAGTACTTC
CASSGTSGGGNLQETQYF
>NA|TRBJ1-5|TRBV27|TRBD1
TGTGCCAGCAGTTCCCTCGGGACAGGGGGGGCTCAGCCCCAGCATTTT
CASSSLGTGGAQPQHF
>NA|TRBJ1-1|TRBV7-9|NA
TGTGCCAGCAGCTTGGAGGACGCTCGGGCTTTCTTT
CASSLEDARAFF
>NA|TRBJ1-2|TRBV25-1|NA
TGTGCCAGCAGCCCCGGGCTTTCAGGGATCTCTAACTATGGCTACACCTTC
CASSPGLSGISNYGYTF
>NA|TRBJ2-5|TRBV4-1|NA
TGCGCCAGCAGCCAAGGGAGGACGGGAAGAGAGACCCAGTACTTC
CASSQGRTGRETQYF
>NA|TRBJ2-1|TRBV7-2|NA
TGTGCCAGCAGCTTGGGACTCTTCTACAATGAGCAGTTCTTC
CASSLGLFYNEQFF
>NA|TRBJ2-3|TRBV5-6|TRBD1
TGTGCCAGCAGCCTGTCAGGGGGCACGCAGTATTTT
CASSLSGGTQYF
>NA|TRBJ1-1|TRBV6-6|TRBD1
TGTGCCAGCAGTTACGCCGGACAGGGGTTTCTCACTGAAGCTTTCTTT
CASSYAGQGFLTEAFF
>NA|TRBJ2-7|TRBV15|NA
TGTGCCACCAGCAGAGATACTGTCCGCGAGCAGTACTTC
CATSRDTVREQYF
>NA|TRBJ2-1|TRBV7-3|TRBD1
TGTGCCAGCAGCCAAGACAGGGCGGGCTACAATGAGCAGTTCTTC
CASSQDRAGYNEQFF